The present TCR beta chain was sequenced within a study of radiotherapy plus CTLA-4 blockade in lung cancer (dated 2018 in TCRdb). Regarding the study in general: Among enrolled patients, under 20% had an objective response and 31% reached disease control.

In this study, focal radiation therapy paired with CTLA-4 blockade (ipilimumab) was tested in patients who had chemo-refractory metastatic non-small-cell lung cancer. V is clipped by 6 bases and J by 6 bases, and the sequence between their germline boundaries is 20 bases long. From a lookup of the germline V gene, CDR1 and CDR2 are MDHEN and SYDVKM. The CDR3 numbers 15 residues from cysteine through phenylalanine. Of all the DNA, just the CDR3 is kept, 45 bases in frame from base 1. A remark on this clone: It lacks a known antigen. Nothing much larger sits one base from this clone, and base qualities are not available.

Study-level results and caveats: The strongest predictors of response were reported to be early dynamic shifts in blood T cell clones along with a rise in serum interferon-beta following radiation. After treatment with radiotherapy and ipilimumab, TCR clones that came from tumors expanded in the peripheral blood.

Library preparation used the immunoSEQ multiplex PCR assay. TCRdb holds this immuneACCESS table with in-frame rearrangements only. Some clones are missing; in checked studies, unresolved V genes explain under half, and the rest has no known cause. The sample contains tens of thousands of clones, roughly 81% of them found a single time. The leading ten clones occupy 4% to 5.5% of the sample. The source material was peripheral blood, sampled from a patient treated with radiotherapy plus ipilimumab. The chain joins TRBV28 to TRBJ2-5; tentative D gene TRBD2, with 5 bases matching. The receptor comes from a human donor with non-small cell lung cancer whose response to radiotherapy plus ipilimumab could not be evaluated. The nucleotides read TGTGCCAGCAGCCCGAACGAGGAACGGGGAAAGACCCAGTACTTC. Its translation reads: CASSPNEERGKTQYF.